This T cell receptor (beta chain) was obtained from a study of cytomegalovirus exposure and HLA in healthy donors. Study results and limitations: Listed as cytomegalovirus-associated were about 160 TCR beta chains. A classifier reportedly called cytomegalovirus status with high sensitivity and specificity. Rare TCR sequences predominated, though certain public TCRs were found in many donors.

A remark on this clone: What it binds is not known.

TCRdb's table, derived via immunoSEQ multiplex PCR, lists solely in-frame clones and lacks some. The sample includes hundreds of thousands of clones, approximately 90% seen only once; the top ten take 0.92%. Sequencing was carried out using PBMCs. This receptor was taken from a woman aged 18-35 years in good health and CMV-seronegative.

The CDR3 DNA reads TGTGCCAGCAGTGAAGGGTCGGGACTTGAGTTCTTC. Its translation: CASSEGSGLEFF. The chain combines TRBV2 with TRBJ2-1, with D perhaps matching TRBD2 (6 bases). V was cut by 1 base and J by 14 bases, with 12 bases left in between. This CDR3 is 12 amino acids long. Germline V gene data show CDR1 as SNHLY and CDR2 as FYNNEI.